This T cell receptor beta chain was profiled in a study of B cell selection in AIRE deficiency. Sequencing was performed with immunoSEQ multiplex PCR; in TCRdb, only in-frame clones are kept and a portion is missing. This sample carries about 25,000 clones, approximately 97% of them seen once, and the ten largest clones take 0.2% to 0.25%. CDR1 and CDR2 from the germline V gene are SQVTM and ANQGSEA. This CDR3 region has 15 residues. Germline trimming cut 0 bases from V and 6 bases from J; bases unmatched to any gene: 5. CD4+CD127+ cells were sorted as the conventional CD4 T cells. The sequence was collected from a human donor with AIRE deficiency. Sample: conventional CD4+ T cells sorted from PBMCs. The rearrangement joins TRBV29-1 to TRBJ2-2; 9 bases are a match to TRBD1. The CDR3 DNA follows: TGCAGCGTTGAAGATACTGGGACAGGGTCCGGGGAGCTGTTTTTT. As protein: CSVEDTGTGSGELFF.